This T cell receptor (beta chain) was obtained from a study of Tregs in tolerant kidney transplant recipients. Study-level results: In tolerant patients, donor-specific Tregs outgrew total Tregs, suggesting antigen-driven expansion.

In the case of this clone: Its specificity is unknown.

The nonmyeloablative bone marrow transplants came from related graft donors, with transient mixed chimerism. Unstimulated regulatory T cells (CD4+CD25+CD127-), CD4+CD25- non-regulatory cells, CD4 and CD8 cells were FACS-sorted from thawed PBMCs. The germline CDR1 and CDR2 sequences are SGHDN and FVKESK. J was trimmed by 8 bases and V by 1 base; bases with no gene match: 5. The CDR3 length is 16 residues. The data were produced by immunoSEQ multiplex PCR, yet TCRdb's version contains in-frame clones alone and is incomplete. The table records tens of thousands of clones, over 85% of them present only once.

V is TRBV14 and J is TRBJ2-4; TRBD2 aligns across 13 bases. The sequence was obtained from a human patient who received a combined kidney and bone marrow transplant. The graft donor may have given rise to some T cells. The source was CD4+ T cells from blood (PBMCs), collected 12 months after the transplant. The CDR3 DNA sequence: TGTGCCAGCAGCCAAGGCCCCGGGACTAGCGGGGACATTCAGTACTTC. It specifies CASSQGPGTSGDIQYF. Filled out from reference TRBV14 and TRBJ2-4, the complete variable domain reads EAGVTQFPSHSVIEKGQTVTLRCDPISGHDNLYWYRRVMGKEIKFLLHFVKESKQDESGMPNNRFLAERTGGTYSTLKVQPAELEDSGVYFCASSQGPGTSGDIQYFGAGTRLSVL.